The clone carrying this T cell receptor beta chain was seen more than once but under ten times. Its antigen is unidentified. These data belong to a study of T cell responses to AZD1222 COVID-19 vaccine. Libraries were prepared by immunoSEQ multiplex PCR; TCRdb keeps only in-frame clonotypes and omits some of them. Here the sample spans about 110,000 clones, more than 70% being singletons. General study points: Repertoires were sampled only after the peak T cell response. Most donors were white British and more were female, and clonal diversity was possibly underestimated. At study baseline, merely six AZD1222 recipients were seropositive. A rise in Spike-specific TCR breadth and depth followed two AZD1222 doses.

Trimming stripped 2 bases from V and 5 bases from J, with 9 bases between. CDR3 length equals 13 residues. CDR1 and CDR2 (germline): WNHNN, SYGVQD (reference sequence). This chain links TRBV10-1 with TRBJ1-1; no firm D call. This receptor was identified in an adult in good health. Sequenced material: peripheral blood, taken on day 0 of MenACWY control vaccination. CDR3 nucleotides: TGCGCCAGCAGTGAGGGTAGGGTAACTGAAGCTTTCTTT. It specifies CASSEGRVTEAFF.